These T cell receptor beta chains were read from a single sample in a study of regulatory T cells in long-lasting Graves disease. TCRdb processed the multiplex PCR reads anew with MiXCR; each CDR3 protein has one entry. The sample shows about 540,000 distinct CDR3 sequences, approximately 15% of them seen only once. These data also formed part of another study, on T cells in Graves' hyperthyroidism and ophthalmopathy.

Here the sequenced sample was peripheral blood mononuclear cells (PBMCs), taken at new diagnosis, from a patient treated with antithyroid drugs. Receptors originate from a man aged 30 to 45 with Graves disease. Both conserved end residues are trimmed from each CDR3. A D gene is named only where the DNA matches it firmly. Not every row has a clone size; where given, it reads once, few, many or a size class.

V,size,D,CDR3
TRBV11-1,many,.,ASSRGGQIYQETQY
TRBV6-1,many,TRBD1,ASSEVVGTGQYEQY
TRBV14,many,.,ASSQRGYEQY
TRBV2,many,.,ASRGEETQY
TRBV11-1,many,.,ASSLDDSGNTIY
TRBV29-1,few,.,SVWGEEGYGYT
TRBV19,.,TRBD1,ASSIPGTGGLYGYT
TRBV27,many,.,ASSLSTWNEQF
TRBV2,many,.,ASSHPGDQETQY
TRBV12-3/TRBV12-4,many,.,ASSWRANQPQH
TRBV20-1,.,.,GAGRDYEETQY
TRBV6-5,many,.,ASSWTVKYGYT
TRBV7-9,many,.,ASSPVTEPYEQY
TRBV27,few,TRBD1,ASSPGTGFGGYT
TRBV3-1,.,.,ASSRATTNSYNEQF
TRBV2,many,.,ASTPDGGLDQPQH
TRBV18,many,.,ASSPPVRTDTQY
TRBV20-1,many,TRBD1,SAWTGAAGNTIY
TRBV6-2/TRBV6-3,few,TRBD1,ASSYRQGSNEKLF
TRBV5-1,once,.,ASSFGATSTDTQY
TRBV2,.,TRBD1,ASSLDPGQGRTEAF
TRBV20-1,few,TRBD1,SANGGTGTYEQY
TRBV20-1,many,TRBD2,SARPSGTSSQY
TRBV5-1,few,TRBD1,ASSLRMGQEDDYYGYT
TRBV12-3/TRBV12-4,many,.,ASSPEGVHHGYT
TRBV19,few,TRBD1,ASSMGQGAETQY
TRBV18,many,TRBD1,ASSPGGQNEQY
TRBV6-1,.,.,ASSEVPNTGELF
TRBV10-3,.,.,AISDLAERAKNIQY
TRBV25-1,few,.,ASSESGRPNTGELF
TRBV29-1,few,.,SVESGLSSYNEQF
TRBV30,many,.,AWSIRGNTEAF
TRBV6-1,few,.,ASSEAQVHEQF
TRBV29-1,.,TRBD1,SVGQGASGYT
TRBV18,many,.,ASSPTGSGSYNEQF
TRBV7-6,many,TRBD1,ASSVTGGSGNIQY
TRBV20-1,few,TRBD1,SARKPGTGNTGELF
TRBV7-8,many,.,ASSLYATDPNTEAF
TRBV5-1,many,TRBD1,ASSVDRGKYNEQF
TRBV6-4,many,TRBD2,ASSDSGTSGAPDTQY
TRBV27,many,.,ASSLNPPGAYEQY
TRBV20-1,many,.,SASGSRGAF
TRBV5-1,many,.,ASSLMGQSYEQY